The TCR beta chain under discussion was sequenced for a study of shared T cell receptors in the human thymus. This CDR3 contains 15 residues. Germline V gives CDR1 SGHRS, CDR2 YFSETQ. V shed 2 bases, J shed 6 bases, and the junction held 10 bases outside the gene matches. The data were produced by immunoSEQ multiplex PCR, yet TCRdb's version contains in-frame clones alone and is incomplete. The sample holds about 660,000 clones, around 87% seen once. This same sample was also taken into another study, of human thymus T cells. This second study says: The thymus tissue came from resections taken during corrective heart surgery. What appeared biased in thymic and blood repertoires was the usage of V and J genes. Related reports documented highly overlapping thymic repertoires among unrelated individuals.

The rearrangement uses TRBV5-1 and TRBJ2-7; 8 positions match TRBD2. The TCR comes from a boy in the first two years of life with a congenital heart defect. The sample was thymocytes. CDR3 amino acids: CASSFTGGTSGEQYF. CDR3 nucleotides: TGCGCCAGCAGCTTCACAGGTGGTACTAGCGGCGAGCAGTACTTC. Together with reference TRBV5-1 and TRBJ2-7, the CDR3 gives the full variable domain: KAGVTQTPRYLIKTRGQQVTLSCSPISGHRSVSWYQQTPGQGLQFLFEYFSETQRNKGNFPGRFSGRQFSNSRSEMNVSTLELGDSALYLCASSFTGGTSGEQYFGPGTRLTVT.